This T cell receptor (beta chain) is drawn from a study of T-cell reconstitution after alpha-beta-depleted transplantation in children. The table lists this clonotype with a count of one. As yet, its antigen is unknown. Unmatched junction bases numbered 10, after V lost 4 bases and J lost 16 bases. The CDR3 length is 12 residues. CDR1 and CDR2 (germline): MGHRA, YSYEKL. As it was prepared, the TCRbeta library received unique molecular identifiers. TCRdb analysed the PCR reads with MiXCR anew, one entry per CDR3 protein. The sample yields under 450,000 distinct CDR3 sequences, around 15% seen once. Study observations and caveats: A year post-transplant, T-cell counts and diversity derived mostly from newly produced T cells.

This chain uses TRBV4-1 with TRBJ2-1, with 7 bases lining up with TRBD1. Here the sequenced sample was PBMCs, mostly from graft donor cells, taken 360 days after TCRalphabeta/CD19-depleted stem cell transplant. The receptor comes from a boy under two years old who had a stem cell transplant for Wiskott-Aldrich syndrome, so the T cells may come from the graft donor. The CDR3 here is CASSPDGTAYFF. CDR3 nucleotides: TGCGCCAGCAGCCCAGATGGGACAGCATATTTCTTC.